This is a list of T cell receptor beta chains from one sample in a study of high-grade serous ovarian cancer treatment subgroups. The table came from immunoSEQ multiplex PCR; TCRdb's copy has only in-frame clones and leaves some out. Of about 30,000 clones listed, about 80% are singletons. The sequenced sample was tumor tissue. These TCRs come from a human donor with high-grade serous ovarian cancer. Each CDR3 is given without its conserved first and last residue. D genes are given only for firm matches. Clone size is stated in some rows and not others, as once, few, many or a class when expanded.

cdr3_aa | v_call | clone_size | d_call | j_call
ASSSAFTGELF | TRBV7-2 | once | . | TRBJ2-2
AWSVGGAGDTQY | TRBV30 | . | . | TRBJ2-3
ATSRDTRDRLIPEAF | TRBV15 | . | TRBD1 | TRBJ1-1
ASSLELHYEQY | TRBV28 | . | . | TRBJ2-7
ASLGQGAYEQY | TRBV2 | . | TRBD1 | TRBJ2-7
ASSPRRRTGGESGYT | TRBV18 | . | TRBD1 | TRBJ1-2
ASSEDGGMTYNEQF | TRBV6-1 | once | . | TRBJ2-1
ASRTSAGTEQF | TRBV6-1 | . | TRBD2 | TRBJ2-1
ASSEGTGGEKLF | TRBV2 | . | TRBD1 | TRBJ1-4
ASSLIAQGQTEAF | TRBV11-2 | . | . | TRBJ1-1
ASSATSQETQY | TRBV10-2 | . | . | TRBJ2-5